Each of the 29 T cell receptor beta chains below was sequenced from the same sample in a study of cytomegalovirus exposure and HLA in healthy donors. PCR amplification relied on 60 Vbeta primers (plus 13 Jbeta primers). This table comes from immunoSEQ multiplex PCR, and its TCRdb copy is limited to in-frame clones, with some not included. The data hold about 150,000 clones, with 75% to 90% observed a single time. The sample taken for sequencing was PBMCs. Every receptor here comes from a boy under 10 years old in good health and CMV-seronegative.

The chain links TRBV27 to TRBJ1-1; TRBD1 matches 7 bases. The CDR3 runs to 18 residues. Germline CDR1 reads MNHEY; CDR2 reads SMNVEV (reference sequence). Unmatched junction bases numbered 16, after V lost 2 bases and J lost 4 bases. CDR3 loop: CASSLTTLTGEKVTEAFF. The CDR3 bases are TGTGCCAGCAGTTTAACCACACTCACAGGGGAAAAGGTCACTGAAGCTTTCTTT.

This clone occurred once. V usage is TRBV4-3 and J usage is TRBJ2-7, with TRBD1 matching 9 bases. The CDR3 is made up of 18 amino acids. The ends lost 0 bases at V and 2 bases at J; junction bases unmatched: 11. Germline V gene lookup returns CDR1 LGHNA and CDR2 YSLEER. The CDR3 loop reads CASSQDWEGGQGTYEQYV. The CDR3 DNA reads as TGCGCCAGCAGCCAAGATTGGGAGGGGGGACAGGGAACCTACGAGCAGTACGTC.

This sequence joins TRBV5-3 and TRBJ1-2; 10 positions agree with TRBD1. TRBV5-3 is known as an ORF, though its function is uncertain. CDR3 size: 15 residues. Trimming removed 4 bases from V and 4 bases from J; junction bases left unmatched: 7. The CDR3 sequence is CARSRTGQGIYGYTF. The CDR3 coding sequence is TGTGCCAGAAGCCGTACGGGACAGGGGATCTATGGCTACACCTTC.

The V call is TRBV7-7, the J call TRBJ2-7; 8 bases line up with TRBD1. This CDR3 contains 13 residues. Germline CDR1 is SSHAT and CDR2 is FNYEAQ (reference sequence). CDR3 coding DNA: TGTGCTAGTCATGCGGACAGGGACTACGAGCAGTACTTC. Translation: CASHADRDYEQYF.

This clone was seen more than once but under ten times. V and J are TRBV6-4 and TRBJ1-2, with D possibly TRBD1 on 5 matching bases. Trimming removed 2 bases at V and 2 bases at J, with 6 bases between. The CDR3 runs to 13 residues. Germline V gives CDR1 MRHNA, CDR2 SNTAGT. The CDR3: CASSDGANYGYTF. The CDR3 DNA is TGTGCCAGCAGTGACGGGGCAAACTATGGCTACACCTTC.

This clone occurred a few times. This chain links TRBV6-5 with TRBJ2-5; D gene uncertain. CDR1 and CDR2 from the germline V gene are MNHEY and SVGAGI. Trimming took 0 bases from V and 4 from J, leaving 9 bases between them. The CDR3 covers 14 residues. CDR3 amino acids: CASSYSRASETQYF. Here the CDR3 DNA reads TGTGCCAGCAGTTACTCACGAGCTTCAGAGACCCAGTACTTC.

The chain's CDR3 is CAWSAGGSSHYGYTF. CDR3 bases: TGTGCCTGGAGCGCAGGGGGCTCCTCTCACTATGGCTACACCTTC. V gene TRBV30 combines with J gene TRBJ1-2; 8 bases agree with TRBD1. V shed 3 bases and J 3 bases; nucleotides not matched to a gene: 9. Per germline, CDR1 GTSNPN and CDR2 SVGIG (reference sequence). There are 15 residues in the CDR3.

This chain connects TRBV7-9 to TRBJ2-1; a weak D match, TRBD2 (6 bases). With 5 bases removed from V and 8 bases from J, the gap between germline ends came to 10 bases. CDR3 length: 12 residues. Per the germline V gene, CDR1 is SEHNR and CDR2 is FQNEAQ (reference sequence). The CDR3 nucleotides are TGTGCCAGCAGCGGGGGGACCGATGAGCAGTTCTTC. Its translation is CASSGGTDEQFF.

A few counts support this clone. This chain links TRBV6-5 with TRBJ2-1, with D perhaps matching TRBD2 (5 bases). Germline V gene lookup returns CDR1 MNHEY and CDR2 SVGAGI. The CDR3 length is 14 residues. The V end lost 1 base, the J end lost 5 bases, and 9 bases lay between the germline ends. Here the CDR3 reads CASSYWGDDNEQFF. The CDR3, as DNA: TGTGCCAGCAGTTACTGGGGAGATGACAATGAGCAGTTCTTC.

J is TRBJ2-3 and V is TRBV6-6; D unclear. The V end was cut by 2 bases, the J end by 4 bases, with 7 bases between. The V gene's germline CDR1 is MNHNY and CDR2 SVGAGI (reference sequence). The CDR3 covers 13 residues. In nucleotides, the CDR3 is TGTGCCAGCAGTTACGCAGAATCAGATACGCAGTATTTT. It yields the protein CASSYAESDTQYF.

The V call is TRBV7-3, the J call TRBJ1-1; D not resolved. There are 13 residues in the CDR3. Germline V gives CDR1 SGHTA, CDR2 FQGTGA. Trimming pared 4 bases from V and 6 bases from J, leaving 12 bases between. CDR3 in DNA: TGTGCCAGCAGCTCGGGCGGACTCTCTGAAGCTTTCTTT. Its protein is CASSSGGLSEAFF.

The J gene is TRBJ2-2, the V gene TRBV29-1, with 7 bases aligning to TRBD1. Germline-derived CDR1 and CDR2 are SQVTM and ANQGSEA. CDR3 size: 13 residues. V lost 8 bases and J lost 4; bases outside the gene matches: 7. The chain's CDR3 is CSIRQGSTGELFF. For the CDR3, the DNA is TGCAGCATACGACAGGGTAGCACCGGGGAGCTGTTTTTT.

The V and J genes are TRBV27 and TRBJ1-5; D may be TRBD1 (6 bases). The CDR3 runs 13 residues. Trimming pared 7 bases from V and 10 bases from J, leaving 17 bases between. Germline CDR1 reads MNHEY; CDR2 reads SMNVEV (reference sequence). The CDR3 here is CASKSQGRGPQHF. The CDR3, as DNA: TGTGCCAGCAAGTCACAGGGACGAGGACCCCAGCATTTT.

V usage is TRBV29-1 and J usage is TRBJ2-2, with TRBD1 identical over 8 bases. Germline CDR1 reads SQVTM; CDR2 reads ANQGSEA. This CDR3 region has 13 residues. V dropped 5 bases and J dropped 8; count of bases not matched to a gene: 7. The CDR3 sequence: CSVRTGLGGELFF. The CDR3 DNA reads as TGCAGCGTTAGGACAGGGCTAGGGGGGGAGCTGTTTTTT.

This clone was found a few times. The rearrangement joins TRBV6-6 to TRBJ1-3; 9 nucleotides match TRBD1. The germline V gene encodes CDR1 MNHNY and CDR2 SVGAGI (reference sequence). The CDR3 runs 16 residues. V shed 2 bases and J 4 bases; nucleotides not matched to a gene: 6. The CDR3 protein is CASSYPQGAWGNTIYF. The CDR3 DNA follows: TGTGCCAGCAGTTACCCACAGGGGGCATGGGGAAACACCATATATTTT.

The CDR3 protein is CASSPGTGNTEAFF. CDR3 nucleotides: TGCGCCAGCAGCCCCGGGACAGGGAACACTGAAGCTTTCTTT. This chain links TRBV4-3 with TRBJ1-1; 8 bases are shared with TRBD1. The trim removed 4 bases at V and 1 base at J, leaving 2 bases unmatched. CDR1 is LGHNA, CDR2 YSLEER, per germline. The CDR3 totals 14 residues.

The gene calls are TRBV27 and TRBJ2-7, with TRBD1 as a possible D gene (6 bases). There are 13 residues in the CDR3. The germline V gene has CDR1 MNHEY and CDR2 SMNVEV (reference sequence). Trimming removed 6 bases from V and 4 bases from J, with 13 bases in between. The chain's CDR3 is CASRSTGLYEQYF. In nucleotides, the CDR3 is TGTGCCAGCAGGTCCACAGGGCTATACGAGCAGTACTTC.

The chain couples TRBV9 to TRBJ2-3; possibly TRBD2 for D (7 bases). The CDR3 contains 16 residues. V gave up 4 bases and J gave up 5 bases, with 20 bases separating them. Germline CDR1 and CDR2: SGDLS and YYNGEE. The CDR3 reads CASSPFLTGGQDTQYF. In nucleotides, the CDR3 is TGTGCCAGCAGCCCCTTTCTAACGGGGGGCCAAGATACGCAGTATTTT.

The CDR3 nucleotides read TGCGCCAGCAGCCAAGATCGGAACGGAGCGAACACCGGGGAGCTGTTTTTT. Translation: CASSQDRNGANTGELFF. J is TRBJ2-2 and V is TRBV4-1; D unresolved. Trimming removed 0 bases from V and 0 bases from J, with 11 bases in between. CDR1 and CDR2 from the germline V gene are MGHRA and YSYEKL. There are 17 residues in the CDR3.

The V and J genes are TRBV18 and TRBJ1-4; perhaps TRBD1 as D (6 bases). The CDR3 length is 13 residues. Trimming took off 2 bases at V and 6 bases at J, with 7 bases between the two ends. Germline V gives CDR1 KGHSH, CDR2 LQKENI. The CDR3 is CASSPGQHEKLFF. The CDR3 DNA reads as TGTGCCAGCTCACCAGGACAGCATGAAAAACTGTTTTTT. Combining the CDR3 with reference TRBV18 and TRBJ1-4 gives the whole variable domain NAGVMQNPRHLVRRRGQEARLRCSPMKGHSHVYWYRQLPEEGLKFMVYLQKENIIDESGMPKERFSAEFPKEGPSILRIQQVVRGDSAAYFCASSPGQHEKLFFGSGTQLSVL.

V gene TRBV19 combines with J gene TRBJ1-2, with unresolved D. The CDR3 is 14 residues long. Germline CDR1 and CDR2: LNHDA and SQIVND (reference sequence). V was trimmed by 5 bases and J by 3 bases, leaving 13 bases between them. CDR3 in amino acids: CASSALGAYYGYTF. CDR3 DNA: TGTGCCAGTAGTGCCCTCGGAGCTTACTATGGCTACACCTTC. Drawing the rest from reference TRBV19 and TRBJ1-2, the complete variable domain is DGGITQSPKYLFRKEGQNVTLSCEQNLNHDAMYWYRQDPGQGLRLIYYSQIVNDFQKGDIAEGYSVSREKKESFPLTVTSAQKNPTAFYLCASSALGAYYGYTFGSGTRLTVV.

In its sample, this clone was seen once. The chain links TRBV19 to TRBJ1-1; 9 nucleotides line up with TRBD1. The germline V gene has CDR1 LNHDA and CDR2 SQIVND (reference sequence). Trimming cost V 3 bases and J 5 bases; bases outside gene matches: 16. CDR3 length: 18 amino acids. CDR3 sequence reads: CASSINVLNRGPNTEAFF. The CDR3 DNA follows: TGTGCCAGTAGTATCAACGTGCTGAACAGGGGGCCTAATACTGAAGCTTTCTTT. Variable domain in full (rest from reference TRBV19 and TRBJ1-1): DGGITQSPKYLFRKEGQNVTLSCEQNLNHDAMYWYRQDPGQGLRLIYYSQIVNDFQKGDIAEGYSVSREKKESFPLTVTSAQKNPTAFYLCASSINVLNRGPNTEAFFGQGTRLTVV.

The CDR3 sequence is CAWSLTGYNSPLHF. The CDR3 nucleotides are TGTGCCTGGAGTTTAACAGGGTACAATTCACCCCTCCACTTT. The chain has TRBV30 and TRBJ1-6; maybe TRBD1 (6 bases). Germline CDR1 GTSNPN, CDR2 SVGIG (reference sequence). V gave up 2 bases and J gave up 7 bases, with 12 bases separating them. This CDR3 is 14 amino acids long.

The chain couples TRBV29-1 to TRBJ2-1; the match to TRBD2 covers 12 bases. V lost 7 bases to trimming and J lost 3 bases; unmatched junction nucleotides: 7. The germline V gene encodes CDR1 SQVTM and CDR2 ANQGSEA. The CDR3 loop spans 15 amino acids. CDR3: CSAPPLAGGYNEQFF. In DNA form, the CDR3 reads TGCAGCGCACCACCACTAGCGGGAGGCTACAATGAGCAGTTCTTC.

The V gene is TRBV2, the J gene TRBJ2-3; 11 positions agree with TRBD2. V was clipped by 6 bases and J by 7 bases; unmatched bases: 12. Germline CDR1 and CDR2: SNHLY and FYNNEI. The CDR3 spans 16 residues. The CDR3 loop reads CASSLTSGVSYHTQYF. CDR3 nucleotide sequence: TGTGCCAGCAGCCTGACTAGCGGGGTCTCTTATCATACGCAGTATTTT. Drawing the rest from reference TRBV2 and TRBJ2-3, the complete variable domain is EPEVTQTPSHQVTQMGQEVILRCVPISNHLYFYWYRQILGQKVEFLVSFYNNEISEKSEIFDDQFSVERPDGSNFTLKIRSTKLEDSAMYFCASSLTSGVSYHTQYFGPGTRLTVL.

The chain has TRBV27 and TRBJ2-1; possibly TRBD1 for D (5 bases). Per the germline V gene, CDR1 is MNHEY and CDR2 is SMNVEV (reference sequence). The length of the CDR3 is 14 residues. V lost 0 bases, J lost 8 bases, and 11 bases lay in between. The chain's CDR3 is CASSLSVPGYEQFF. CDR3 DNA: TGTGCCAGCAGTTTATCAGTCCCAGGGTATGAGCAGTTCTTC.

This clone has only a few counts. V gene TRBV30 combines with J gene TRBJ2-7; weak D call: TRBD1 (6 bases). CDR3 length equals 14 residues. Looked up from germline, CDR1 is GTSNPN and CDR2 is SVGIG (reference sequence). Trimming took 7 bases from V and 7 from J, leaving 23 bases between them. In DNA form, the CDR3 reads TGTGCCTTTTCACAGGGTAGTCCCCATCTGGAGCAGTACTTC. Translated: CAFSQGSPHLEQYF.

CDR3 residues: CSVEGVPGLGKNIQYF. The CDR3, as DNA: TGCAGCGTTGAAGGGGTCCCGGGATTGGGCAAAAACATTCAGTACTTC. V gene TRBV29-1 combines with J gene TRBJ2-4; tentatively, D is TRBD2 (5 bases). The germline V and J ends were trimmed by 1 base and 3 bases, with 16 bases remaining between them. From germline, CDR1 is SQVTM and CDR2 ANQGSEA. This CDR3 spans 16 amino acids.

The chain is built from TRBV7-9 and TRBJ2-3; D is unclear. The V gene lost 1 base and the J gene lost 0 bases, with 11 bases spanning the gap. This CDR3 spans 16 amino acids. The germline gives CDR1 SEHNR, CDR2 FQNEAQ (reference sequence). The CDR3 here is CASSLGSLSSTDTQYF. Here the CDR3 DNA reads TGTGCCAGCAGCTTAGGAAGTCTATCTAGCACAGATACGCAGTATTTT. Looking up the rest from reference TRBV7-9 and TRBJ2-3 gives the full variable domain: DTGVSQNPRHKITKRGQNVTFRCDPISEHNRLYWYRQTLGQGPEFLTYFQNEAQLEKSRLLSDRFSAERPKGSFSTLEIQRTEQGDSAMYLCASSLGSLSSTDTQYFGPGTRLTVL.